This TCR beta chain was captured by sequencing in a study of T cell changes during pregnancy in multiple sclerosis (dated by TCRdb to between 2019 and 2020). With respect to the entire study: In women with multiple sclerosis, the researchers looked at how the T cell repertoire shifted as pregnancy progressed.

The library was obtained by the immunoSEQ multiplex PCR assay. TCRdb holds this immuneACCESS table with in-frame rearrangements only. Some clones are missing; in checked studies, unresolved V genes explain under half, and the rest has no known cause. The sample contains 14,000 or so clones, just over 90% of them found a single time. Roughly 2.8% of the sample is in the top ten clones. As regards this clone: The target of this receptor is not known. No per-base quality is available; no much larger clone lies one base away.

Deletion took 1 base off V and 7 bases off J, with a span of 8 bases between the germline ends. According to the germline V gene, CDR1 reads SGHRS and CDR2 reads YFSETQ. Its CDR3 holds 12 amino acids, cysteine through phenylalanine. Solely the CDR3 DNA is kept, with 36 bases framed from the first base. Sequencing was performed on peripheral blood, taken in the second trimester of pregnancy. The chain links TRBV5-1 with TRBJ1-1; the D gene cannot be named for sure. This sequence was found in a female donor in good health, enrolled as a control in a pregnancy study. The bases read TGCGCCAGCAGCTTGACCGGGGATGAAGCTTTCTTT. This encodes CASSLTGDEAFF.